This entry lists 18 T cell receptor beta chains sequenced from one sample in a study of T cell responses to AZD1222 COVID-19 vaccine. The method was immunoSEQ multiplex PCR; TCRdb's version includes in-frame clones alone and lacks a portion of them. The repertoire holds hundreds of thousands of clones, 90% to 95% seen once, with around 1% in the top ten. The sequencing used peripheral blood, collected on day 0 of MenACWY control vaccination. These receptors all come from an adult in good health.

V usage is TRBV6-5 and J usage is TRBJ1-6, with no clear D. The CDR3 sequence is 15 residues long. Trimming left V 4 bases short and J 11 bases short, with 18 bases between. Germline V gene lookup returns CDR1 MNHEY and CDR2 SVGAGI. The DNA for the CDR3 is TGTGCCAGCAGTTCCCCGGCATTCTCCTACACACCCCTCCACTTT. Its translation is CASSSPAFSYTPLHF.

The rearrangement joins TRBV11-1 to TRBJ1-2; D possibly corresponds to TRBD1 (5 bases). The CDR3 contains 14 residues. The germline CDR1 and CDR2 sequences are SGHAT and FQDESV (reference sequence). V was trimmed by 4 bases and J by 4 bases, leaving 13 bases between them. DNA of the CDR3: TGTGCCAGCAGCTCAGCTGGGGGAAGCTATGGCTACACCTTC. This codes for CASSSAGGSYGYTF.

In this sample, this clone turned up once. For the CDR3, the DNA is TGTGCCTGGAGTGACCCGTACGAGCAGTACTTC. Translation: CAWSDPYEQYF. The gene calls are TRBV30 and TRBJ2-7, with no clear D. With 1 base removed from V and 4 bases from J, the gap between germline ends came to 5 bases. The CDR3 length is 11 residues. Germline V lookup: CDR1 GTSNPN, CDR2 SVGIG (reference sequence).

The chain carries TRBV3-1 (or the pseudogene TRBV3-2) and TRBJ1-3; D unresolved. This CDR3 has 15 amino acids. CDR1 LGHDT and CDR2 YNNKEL come from the germline V gene (reference sequence). V was cut by 4 bases and J by 0 bases, with 10 bases left in between. The CDR3 region is CASSLPSHSGNTIYF. DNA for the CDR3: TGTGCCAGCAGCCTCCCATCCCACTCTGGAAACACCATATATTTT.

This CDR3 reads CASNPDRGGVYGYTF. The CDR3 bases are TGCGCCAGCAACCCGGACAGGGGAGGGGTCTATGGCTACACCTTC. The chain uses TRBV10-2 and TRBJ1-2; 9 nucleotides align to TRBD1. The CDR3 is 15 residues long. J lost 4 bases, V lost 7 bases, and 10 bases had no gene match. Germline values: CDR1 WSHSY, CDR2 SAAADI.

This chain uses TRBV10-2 with TRBJ2-7; D may be TRBD2 (6 bases). This CDR3 contains 15 residues. V lost 7 bases and J lost 6, with 22 bases in between. CDR1 WSHSY and CDR2 SAAADI come from the germline V gene. The CDR3 loop reads CASKDVDRLGGEQYF. The CDR3 DNA reads TGCGCCAGCAAGGATGTAGACCGGCTGGGAGGCGAGCAGTACTTC.

The rearrangement links TRBV5-5 to TRBJ2-2; 9 bases line up with TRBD1. CDR3 length: 16 residues. Germline loops: CDR1 SGHKS, CDR2 YYEKEE (reference sequence). V lost 0 bases, J lost 0 bases, and 0 bases stayed unmatched. CDR3 bases: TGTGCCAGCAGCTTGGGACAGGGGGCGAACACCGGGGAGCTGTTTTTT. Translating gives CASSLGQGANTGELFF.

This chain links TRBV30 with TRBJ1-5; D uncertain. Germline CDR1 GTSNPN, CDR2 SVGIG (reference sequence). The CDR3 has 14 amino acids. V dropped 2 bases and J dropped 1 base, with 9 bases sitting between them. DNA of the CDR3: TGTGCCTGGAGTAGGGCCCTAAGCAATCAGCCCCAGCATTTT. Amino acid sequence: CAWSRALSNQPQHF.

The chain has TRBV7-2 and TRBJ1-5; 8 bases fit TRBD1. The CDR3 is made up of 14 amino acids. The germline V gene encodes CDR1 SGHTA and CDR2 FQGNSA. Unmatched junction bases numbered 6, after V lost 4 bases and J lost 7 bases. The CDR3 protein is CASSSQGAEQPQHF. CDR3 nucleotides: TGTGCCAGCAGCTCCCAGGGGGCAGAGCAGCCCCAGCATTTT.

The chain joins TRBV11-2 to TRBJ2-1; TRBD2 matches at 11 bases. The CDR3 is 16 amino acids. Germline V gene sequence: CDR1 SGHAT, CDR2 FQNNGV. The J segment lost 9 bases and the V segment lost 1 base, leaving 8 bases of the junction unmatched. DNA of the CDR3: TGTGCCAGCAGCTTAGCGCAACTAGCGGGGGTGGGTGAGCAGTTCTTC. Residues: CASSLAQLAGVGEQFF.

This chain joins TRBV5-4 and TRBJ1-1; 7 positions match TRBD1. The CDR3 is made up of 15 amino acids. V lost 3 bases, J lost 5 bases, and 10 bases stayed unmatched. Germline V CDR1 and CDR2: SGHNT, YYREEE (reference sequence). CDR3 in DNA: TGTGCCAGCAGCTCGGGACAGCCAATGGGTACTGAAGCTTTCTTT. Its protein product is CASSSGQPMGTEAFF.

This clone was counted once. The V and J genes are TRBV5-1 and TRBJ2-5; D may be TRBD2 (6 bases). The CDR3 spans 13 residues. V lost 4 bases, J lost 2 bases, and 9 bases lay in between. Germline V lookup: CDR1 SGHRS, CDR2 YFSETQ. CDR3 coding DNA: TGCGCCAGCAGCAGCGGGCCTCAAGAGACCCAGTACTTC. This codes for CASSSGPQETQYF.

The table lists this clone with a count of one. CDR3 bases: TGTGCCAGCAGCCACTACCGTTCGGACAGGGGAATGAACACTGAAGCTTTCTTT. As protein: CASSHYRSDRGMNTEAFF. The V gene is TRBV3-1 (or the pseudogene TRBV3-2), the J gene TRBJ1-1; 9 nucleotides line up with TRBD1. Germline V gene lookup returns CDR1 LGHDT and CDR2 YNNKEL (reference sequence). V shed 3 bases, J shed 0 bases, and the junction held 11 bases outside the gene matches. The CDR3 contains 18 residues.

This clone occurred once. This chain uses TRBV11-2 with TRBJ1-6; tentative D call: TRBD1 (6 bases). V dropped 5 bases and J dropped 6 bases, with 17 bases sitting between them. The CDR3 totals 16 residues. Germline CDR1 reads SGHAT; CDR2 reads FQNNGV. The CDR3 bases are TGTGCCAGCAGCCAGGTCACAGGGCTGGCTAATTCACCCCTCCACTTT. Protein product: CASSQVTGLANSPLHF.

J is TRBJ2-3 and V is TRBV10-3, with D possibly being TRBD2 (5 bases). Trimming took 6 bases from V and 5 from J, leaving 18 bases between them. The germline V gene has CDR1 ENHRY and CDR2 SYGVKD. There are 15 residues in the CDR3. This CDR3 reads CAISSDTTIGDTQYF. The CDR3 region has the DNA TGTGCCATCAGCTCCGACACGACTATAGGAGATACGCAGTATTTT.

The chain has TRBV4-3 and TRBJ2-3; maybe TRBD2 (6 bases). Germline loops: CDR1 LGHNA, CDR2 YSLEER. Trimming took 3 bases from V and 4 from J, leaving 17 bases between them. The CDR3 loop spans 16 amino acids. In DNA form, the CDR3 reads TGCGCCAGCAGCCAGATTATTAGCGGCGGGCCAGATACGCAGTATTTT. Translation: CASSQIISGGPDTQYF.

A word on this clone: Other DNA sequences from this sample encode an identical CDR3 as well. The chain uses TRBV6-5 and TRBJ2-7; D gene uncertain. Trimming removed 6 bases at V and 1 base at J, with 7 bases between. There are 12 residues in the CDR3. Germline V gene data show CDR1 as MNHEY and CDR2 as SVGAGI. CDR3 sequence reads: CASRGLSYEQYF. As DNA, the CDR3 is TGTGCCAGCAGGGGCTTATCCTACGAGCAGTACTTC.

V is TRBV30 and J is TRBJ1-4; D may be TRBD1 (5 bases). The CDR3 runs 13 residues. Trimming shortened V by 1 base and J by 8 bases, and 11 bases separated the two germline ends. Germline V lookup: CDR1 GTSNPN, CDR2 SVGIG (reference sequence). This CDR3 reads CAWSGSGNEKLFF. CDR3 DNA: TGTGCCTGGAGTGGTTCAGGGAACGAAAAACTGTTTTTT.